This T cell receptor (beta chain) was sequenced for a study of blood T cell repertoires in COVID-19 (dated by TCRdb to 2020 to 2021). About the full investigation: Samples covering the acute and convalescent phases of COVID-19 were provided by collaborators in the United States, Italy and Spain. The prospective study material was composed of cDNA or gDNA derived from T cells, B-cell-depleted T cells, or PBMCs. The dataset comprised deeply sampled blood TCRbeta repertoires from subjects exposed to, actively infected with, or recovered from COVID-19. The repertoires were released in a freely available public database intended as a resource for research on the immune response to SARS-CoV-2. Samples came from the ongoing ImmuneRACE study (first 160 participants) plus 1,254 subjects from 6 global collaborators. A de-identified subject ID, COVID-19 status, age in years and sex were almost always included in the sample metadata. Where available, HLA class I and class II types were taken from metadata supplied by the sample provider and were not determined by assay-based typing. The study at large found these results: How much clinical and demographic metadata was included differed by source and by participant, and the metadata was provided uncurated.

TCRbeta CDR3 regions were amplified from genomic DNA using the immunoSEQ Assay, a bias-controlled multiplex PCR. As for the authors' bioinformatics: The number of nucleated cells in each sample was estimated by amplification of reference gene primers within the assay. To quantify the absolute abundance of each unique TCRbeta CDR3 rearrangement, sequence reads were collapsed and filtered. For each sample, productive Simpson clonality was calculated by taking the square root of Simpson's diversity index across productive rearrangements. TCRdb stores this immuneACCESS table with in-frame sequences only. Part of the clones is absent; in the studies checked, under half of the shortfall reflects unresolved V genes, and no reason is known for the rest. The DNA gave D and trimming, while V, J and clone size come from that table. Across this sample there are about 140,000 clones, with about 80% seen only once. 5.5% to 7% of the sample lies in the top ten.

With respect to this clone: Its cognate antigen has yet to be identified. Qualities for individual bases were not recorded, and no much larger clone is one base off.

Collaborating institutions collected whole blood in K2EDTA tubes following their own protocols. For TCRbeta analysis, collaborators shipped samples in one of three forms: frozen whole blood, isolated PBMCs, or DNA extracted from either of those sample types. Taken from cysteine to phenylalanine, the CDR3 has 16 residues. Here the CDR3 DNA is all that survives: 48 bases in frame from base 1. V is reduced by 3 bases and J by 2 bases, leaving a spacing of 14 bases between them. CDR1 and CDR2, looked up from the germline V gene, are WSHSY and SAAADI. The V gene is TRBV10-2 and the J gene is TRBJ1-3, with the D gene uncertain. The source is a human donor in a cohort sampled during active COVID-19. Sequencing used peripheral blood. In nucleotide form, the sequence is TGCGCCAGCAGTGAATGGGCAGCCCGTCCTGGAAACACCATATATTTT. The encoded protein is CASSEWAARPGNTIYF.